This TCR beta chain emerged from a study of cytomegalovirus exposure and HLA in healthy donors. The PCR made use of 60 Vbeta and 13 Jbeta primers. Only in-frame clones appear in the TCRdb table, and some are missing; sequencing was by immunoSEQ multiplex PCR. The sample shows 150,000 to 250,000 clones, roughly 78% of them seen only once. This CDR3 is built from 13 residues. CDR1 GTSNPN and CDR2 SVGIG come from the germline V gene (reference sequence). With 3 bases clipped from V and 4 bases from J, the junction kept 5 bases outside the gene matches. Concerning this clone itself: Its antigen remains unidentified.

Study-level results: Accurate predictions that matched the HLA-A and HLA-B alleles of most subjects were reportedly made from TCR beta sequences.

This TCR was sampled from a girl aged 5 to 17 in good health and CMV-seropositive. Specimen: PBMCs. The chain recombines TRBV30 with TRBJ1-2, with TRBD1 matching 7 bases. The CDR3 DNA sequence: TGTGCCTGGAGCAGTGACAGGGCCTATGGCTACACCTTC. Protein: CAWSSDRAYGYTF.